These 2 T cell receptor beta chains came from one sample sequenced in a study of T cells after yellow fever vaccination. MiXCR, run by TCRdb on the 5' RACE reads, gives a single entry per CDR3 protein. The sample records some 670,000 distinct CDR3 sequences, roughly an eighth being singletons. Sequencing used PBMCs, obtained on the day of the yellow fever booster vaccination. Receptor source: a man aged 25 to 40 who received the YFV17D yellow fever vaccine.

The V call is TRBV10-3, the J call TRBJ2-5; D possibly corresponds to TRBD2 (6 bases). Deletions cut 3 bases from V and 2 bases from J, with 13 bases between. This CDR3 has 15 amino acids. Germline V gives CDR1 ENHRY, CDR2 SYGVKD. This CDR3 is CAISDAGGTQETQYF. The CDR3 DNA reads TGTGCCATCAGTGACGCCGGCGGGACTCAAGAGACCCAGTACTTC.

This clonotype occurred a few times. The rearrangement joins TRBV10-3 to TRBJ2-5; 7 bases fit TRBD2. The germline gives CDR1 ENHRY, CDR2 SYGVKD. This CDR3 contains 14 residues. The V segment lost 8 bases and the J segment 5 bases; nucleotides outside the gene matches: 11. In DNA, the CDR3 is TGTGCCATCTCCCCCGGGAGGTCGGAGGAGACCCAGTACTTC. It is translated as CAISPGRSEETQYF.